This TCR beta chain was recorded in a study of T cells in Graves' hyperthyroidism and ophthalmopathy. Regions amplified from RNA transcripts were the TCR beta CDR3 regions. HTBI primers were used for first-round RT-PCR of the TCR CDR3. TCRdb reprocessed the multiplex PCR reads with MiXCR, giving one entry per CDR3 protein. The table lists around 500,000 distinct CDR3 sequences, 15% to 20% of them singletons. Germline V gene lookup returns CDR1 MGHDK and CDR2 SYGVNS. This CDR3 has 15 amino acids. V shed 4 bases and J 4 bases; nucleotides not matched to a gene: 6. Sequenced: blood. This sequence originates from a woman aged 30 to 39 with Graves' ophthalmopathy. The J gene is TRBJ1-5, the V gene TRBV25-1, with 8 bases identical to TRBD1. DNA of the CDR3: TGTGCCAGCAGTGCAAGGACAGGGCGAAATCAGCCCCAGCATTTT. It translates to CASSARTGRNQPQHF. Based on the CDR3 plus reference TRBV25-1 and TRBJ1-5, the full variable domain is EADIYQTPRYLVIGTGKKITLECSQTMGHDKMYWYQQDPGMELHLIHYSYGVNSTEKGDLSSESTVSRIRTEHFPLTLESARPSHTSQYLCASSARTGRNQPQHFGDGTRLSIL.